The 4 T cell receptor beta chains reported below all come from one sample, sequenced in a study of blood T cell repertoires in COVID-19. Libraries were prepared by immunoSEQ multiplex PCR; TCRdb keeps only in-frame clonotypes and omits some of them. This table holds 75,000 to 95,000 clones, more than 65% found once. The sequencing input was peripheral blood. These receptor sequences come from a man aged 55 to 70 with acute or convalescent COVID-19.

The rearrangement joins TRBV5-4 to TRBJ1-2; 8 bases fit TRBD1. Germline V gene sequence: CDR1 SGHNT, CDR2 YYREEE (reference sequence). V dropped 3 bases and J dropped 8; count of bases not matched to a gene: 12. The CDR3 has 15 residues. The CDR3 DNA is TGTGCCAGCAGCTCCGACAGGGGTCTGCCTGTCGGCTACACCTTC. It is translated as CASSSDRGLPVGYTF.

The CDR3 loop is CASSPFGYNEQFF. DNA of the CDR3: TGTGCCAGCAGCCCATTCGGTTACAATGAGCAGTTCTTC. The V gene is TRBV7-2, the J gene TRBJ2-1, with D unclear. Germline V gene lookup returns CDR1 SGHTA and CDR2 FQGNSA. This CDR3 has 13 residues. Trimming left V 5 bases short and J 4 bases short, with 9 bases between.

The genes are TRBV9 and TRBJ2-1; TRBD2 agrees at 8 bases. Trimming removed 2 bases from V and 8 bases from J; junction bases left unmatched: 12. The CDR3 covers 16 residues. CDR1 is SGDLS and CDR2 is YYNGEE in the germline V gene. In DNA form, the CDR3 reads TGTGCCAGCAGCGTGAGGGGAGCGGGGGCGAAGGATGAGCAGTTCTTC. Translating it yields CASSVRGAGAKDEQFF.

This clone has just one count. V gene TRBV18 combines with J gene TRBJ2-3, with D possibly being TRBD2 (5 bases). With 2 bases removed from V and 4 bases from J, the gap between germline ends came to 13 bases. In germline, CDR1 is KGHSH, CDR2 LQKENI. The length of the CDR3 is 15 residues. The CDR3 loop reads CASSPSHGISDTQYF. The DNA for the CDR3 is TGTGCCAGCTCACCATCGCACGGGATCTCAGATACGCAGTATTTT.